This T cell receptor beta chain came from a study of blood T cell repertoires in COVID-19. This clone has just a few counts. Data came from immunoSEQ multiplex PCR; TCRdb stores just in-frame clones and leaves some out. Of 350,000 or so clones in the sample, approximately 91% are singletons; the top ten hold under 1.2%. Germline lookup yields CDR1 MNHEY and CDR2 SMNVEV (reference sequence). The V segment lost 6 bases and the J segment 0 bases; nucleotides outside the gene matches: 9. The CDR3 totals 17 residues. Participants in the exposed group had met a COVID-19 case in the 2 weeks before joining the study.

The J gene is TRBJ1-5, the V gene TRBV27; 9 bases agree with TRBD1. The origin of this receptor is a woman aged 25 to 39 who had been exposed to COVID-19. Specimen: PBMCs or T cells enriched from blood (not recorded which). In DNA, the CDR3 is TGTGCCAGCAGCCCAGGACAGGGGCGCGTTAGCAATCAGCCCCAGCATTTT. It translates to CASSPGQGRVSNQPQHF.